This T cell receptor beta chain was captured by sequencing in a study of immune cell composition in non-small cell lung cancer. The V gene lost 9 bases and the J gene lost 0 bases, with 17 bases spanning the gap. The CDR3 consists of 16 residues. Per germline, CDR1 MNHEY and CDR2 SMNVEV (reference sequence). Only in-frame clones appear in the TCRdb table, and some are missing; sequencing was by immunoSEQ multiplex PCR. The sample carries 3,000 to 3,500 clones, 65% to 70% recorded once. Study-level points and caveats: No significant correlation existed between pack-years smoked and tumour clonality. In adenocarcinoma, maximal tumour-associated clone frequency tracked TIL tumour reactivity. 75% of squamous and 30% to 40% of adenocarcinoma cases had tumour-associated clones >0.5%.

With regard to this clone: Its antigen is not known.

Normal lung was sampled as far from the tumour as possible, at least 3 cm. The genes are TRBV27 and TRBJ2-2, with D perhaps TRBD2 (5 bases). The receptor's source is a human donor with non-small cell lung cancer. The sequencing input was non-adjacent lung tissue. The CDR3: CASRVEVRSNTGELFF. The CDR3, as DNA: TGTGCCAGTAGGGTGGAGGTCAGGTCGAACACCGGGGAGCTGTTTTTT.